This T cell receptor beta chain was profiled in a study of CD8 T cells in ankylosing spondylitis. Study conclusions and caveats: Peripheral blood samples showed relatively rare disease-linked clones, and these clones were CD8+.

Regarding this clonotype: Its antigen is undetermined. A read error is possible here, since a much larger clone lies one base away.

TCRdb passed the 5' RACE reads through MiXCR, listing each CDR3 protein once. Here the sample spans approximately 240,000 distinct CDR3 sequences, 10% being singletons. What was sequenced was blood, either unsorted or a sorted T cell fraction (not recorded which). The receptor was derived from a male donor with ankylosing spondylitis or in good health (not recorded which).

CDR3 bases: TGTGCCGGCAGTGAAGGGACTAGCGGCTCCTACGAGCAGTACTTC. Protein sequence: CAGSEGTSGSYEQYF. This chain uses TRBV6-1 with TRBJ2-7; 11 nucleotides align to TRBD2. Germline V gene lookup returns CDR1 MNHNS and CDR2 SASEGT. CDR3 length: 15 amino acids.